The T cell receptor (beta chain) described here comes from a study of shared clonotypes between healthy human individuals. As concerns this clone: The antigen remains undetermined.

Terminally differentiated effector memory CD45RA+ cells were left out of the naive CD8 fraction, which was CD45RO-negative and positively selected for CCR7. The CDR3 is 16 residues long. Trimming stripped 6 bases from V and 3 bases from J, with 19 bases between. The germline V gene has CDR1 KGHSH and CDR2 LQKENI. It was at deep level that the assay was run. The authors loaded 150 to 250 ng DNA, around 30,000 T cell genomes, into sorted-subset replicate PCRs. Profiled with immunoSEQ multiplex PCR; TCRdb holds only in-frame clones, not every one. Of about 2.2 million clones detected, 85% to 95% appear once; the ten largest clones hold around 1.8%. Study outcomes and limitations: Estimated richness was generally greater in naive than memory subsets. There were few donors, and this limited the genetic and exposure-history diversity represented.

The sample was naive CD8+ T cells from PBMCs. This receptor was taken from a man younger than 35 in good health. Some clones in this sample may be carry-over from other donors' samples. The chain has TRBV18 and TRBJ2-3; D possibly corresponds to TRBD1 (5 bases). Written as DNA, the CDR3 is TGTGCCAGCTCCCTGAACCTAGGGGATAAGACAGATACGCAGTATTTT. Its protein is CASSLNLGDKTDTQYF. The whole variable domain, filled in from reference TRBV18 and TRBJ2-3, reads NAGVMQNPRHLVRRRGQEARLRCSPMKGHSHVYWYRQLPEEGLKFMVYLQKENIIDESGMPKERFSAEFPKEGPSILRIQQVVRGDSAAYFCASSLNLGDKTDTQYFGPGTRLTVL.